Listed here is a single TCR beta chain. RNA, at roughly 0.45 to 1 ug, was reverse transcribed with random hexamers. A multiplex approach, immunoSEQ multiplex PCR, amplified TCR beta CDR3 across 54 Vbeta and 13 Jbeta. Each CDR3 protein is one row after TCRdb ran MiXCR on the immunoSEQ multiplex PCR reads. The table includes tens of thousands of distinct CDR3 sequences, just over 90% detected once. This sample was taken from a study of CD8 T cells in Susac syndrome. Sequencing of TCR beta covered CD8+ and CD4+ T cells obtained from blood. The patients with Susac syndrome satisfied recently defined diagnostic criteria for either definite or probable disease. Sequencing was performed on CD4+ T cells from PBMCs. The sequence was obtained from a human donor with Susac syndrome.

Here the CDR3 reads CSAVGLLSNQPQHF. The CDR3 nucleotides are TGCAGTGCAGTGGGACTACTAAGCAATCAGCCCCAGCATTTT. This chain links TRBV20-1 with TRBJ1-5; possible D gene TRBD1, 5 bases. V was shortened by 6 bases and J by 1 base, with 13 bases between the two germline ends. The germline gives CDR1 DFQATT, CDR2 SNEGSKA (reference sequence). The CDR3 is 14 amino acids.